The T cell receptor (beta chain) under discussion was sequenced for a study of T cell responses to AZD1222 COVID-19 vaccine. Overall study findings and caveats: Reports indicate that nearly half of spike-specific TCRs are directed at unmutated variant regions. Regions 160-218 and 743-854 held dominance among vaccine-associated CD4 TCRs, which spanned spike. Females made up more of the donors, who were largely white British, and clonal diversity may have come out too low.

Pooling was applied to second doses at about 4 or about 12 weeks. TCRdb's table, derived via immunoSEQ multiplex PCR, lists solely in-frame clones and lacks some. The profile shows about 130,000 clones, about nine tenths of them singletons. Germline values: CDR1 MNHEY, CDR2 SVGAGI. V lost 5 bases and J lost 2; bases outside the gene matches: 2. The CDR3 runs 13 residues. Note on this clone: Antigen unknown.

The gene calls are TRBV6-5 and TRBJ2-5; TRBD2 aligns across 7 bases. The sequence came from an adult who received the AZD1222 COVID-19 vaccine. Here the sequenced sample was peripheral blood, taken 28 days after the second AZD1222 dose. The CDR3 DNA sequence: TGTGCCAGCAGTCGGGACTATCAAGAGACCCAGTACTTC. Translating gives CASSRDYQETQYF.